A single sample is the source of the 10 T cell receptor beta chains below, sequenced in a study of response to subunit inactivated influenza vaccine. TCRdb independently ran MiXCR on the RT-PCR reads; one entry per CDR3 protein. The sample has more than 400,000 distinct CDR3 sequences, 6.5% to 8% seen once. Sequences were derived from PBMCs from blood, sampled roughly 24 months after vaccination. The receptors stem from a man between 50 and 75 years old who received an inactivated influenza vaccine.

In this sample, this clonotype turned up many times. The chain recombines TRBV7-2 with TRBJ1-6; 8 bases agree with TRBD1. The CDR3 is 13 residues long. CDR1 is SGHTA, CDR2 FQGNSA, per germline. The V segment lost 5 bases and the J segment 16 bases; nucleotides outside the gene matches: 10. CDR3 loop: CASSGLQGGNLHF. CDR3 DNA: TGTGCCAGCAGCGGATTACAGGGGGGTAATCTCCACTTT.

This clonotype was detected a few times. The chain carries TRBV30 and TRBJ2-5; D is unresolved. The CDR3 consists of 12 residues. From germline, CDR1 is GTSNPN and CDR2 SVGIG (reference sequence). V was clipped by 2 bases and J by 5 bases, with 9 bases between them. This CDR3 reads CAWSLSFETQYF. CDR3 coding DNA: TGTGCCTGGAGTCTATCATTTGAGACCCAGTACTTC.

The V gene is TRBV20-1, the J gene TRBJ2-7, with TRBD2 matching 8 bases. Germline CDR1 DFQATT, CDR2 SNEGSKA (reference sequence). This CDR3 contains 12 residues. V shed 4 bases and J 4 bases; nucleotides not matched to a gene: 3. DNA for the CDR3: TGCAGTGCTAAACGGGGGGGATACGAGCAGTACTTC. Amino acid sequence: CSAKRGGYEQYF.

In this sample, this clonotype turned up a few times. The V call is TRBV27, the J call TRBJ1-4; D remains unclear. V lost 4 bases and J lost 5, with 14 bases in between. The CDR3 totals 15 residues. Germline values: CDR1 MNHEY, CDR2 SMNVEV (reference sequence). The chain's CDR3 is CASSSILQSNEKLFF. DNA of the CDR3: TGTGCCAGCAGTTCTATCCTCCAGTCGAATGAAAAACTGTTTTTT.

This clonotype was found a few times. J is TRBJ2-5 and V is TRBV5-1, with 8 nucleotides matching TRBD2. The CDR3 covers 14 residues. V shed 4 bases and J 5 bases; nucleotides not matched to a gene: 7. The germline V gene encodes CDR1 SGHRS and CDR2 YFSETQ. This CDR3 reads CASSPGGGRETQYF. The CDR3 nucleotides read TGCGCCAGCAGCCCCGGGGGGGGCAGGGAGACCCAGTACTTC.

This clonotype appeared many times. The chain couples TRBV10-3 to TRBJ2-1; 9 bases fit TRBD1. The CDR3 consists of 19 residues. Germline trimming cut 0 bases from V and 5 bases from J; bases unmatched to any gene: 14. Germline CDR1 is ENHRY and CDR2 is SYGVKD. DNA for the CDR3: TGTGCCATCAGTGAGTCGATAATTCTTGCGGGACAGGGCCACAATGAGCAGTTCTTC. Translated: CAISESIILAGQGHNEQFF.

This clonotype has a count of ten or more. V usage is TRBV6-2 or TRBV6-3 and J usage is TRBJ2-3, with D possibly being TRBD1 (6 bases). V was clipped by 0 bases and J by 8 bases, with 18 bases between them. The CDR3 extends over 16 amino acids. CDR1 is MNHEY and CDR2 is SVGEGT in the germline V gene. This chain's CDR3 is CASSYSSGDNSFTQYF. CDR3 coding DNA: TGTGCCAGCAGTTACTCGTCCGGGGACAACTCATTTACGCAGTATTTT.

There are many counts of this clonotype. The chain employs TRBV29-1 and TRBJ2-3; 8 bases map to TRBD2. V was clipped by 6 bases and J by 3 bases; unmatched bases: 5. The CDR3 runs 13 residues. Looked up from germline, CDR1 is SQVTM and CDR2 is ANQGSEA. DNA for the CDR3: TGCAGCGTAGCGGGAGTCGCTACAGATACGCAGTATTTT. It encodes CSVAGVATDTQYF.

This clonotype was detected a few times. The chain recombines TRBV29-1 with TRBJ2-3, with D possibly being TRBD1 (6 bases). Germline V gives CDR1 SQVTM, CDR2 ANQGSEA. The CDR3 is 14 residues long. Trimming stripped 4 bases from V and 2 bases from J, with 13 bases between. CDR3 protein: CSVVGAGITDTQYF. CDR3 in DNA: TGCAGCGTTGTGGGGGCAGGGATCACAGATACGCAGTATTTT.

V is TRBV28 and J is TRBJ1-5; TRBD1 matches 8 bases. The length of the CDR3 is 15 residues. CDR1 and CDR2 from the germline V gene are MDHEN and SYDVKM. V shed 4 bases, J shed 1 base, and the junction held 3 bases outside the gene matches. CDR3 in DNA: TGTGCCAGCAGTTGGACAGGGAGGAGCAATCAGCCCCAGCATTTT. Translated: CASSWTGRSNQPQHF. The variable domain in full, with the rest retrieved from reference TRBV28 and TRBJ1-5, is DVKVTQSSRYLVKRTGEKVFLECVQDMDHENMFWYRQDPGLGLRLIYFSYDVKMKEKGDIPEGYSVSREKKERFSLILESASTNQTSMYLCASSWTGRSNQPQHFGDGTRLSIL.